This TCR beta chain stems from a study of spatial heterogeneity in lung cancer. All TCR cDNA molecules were individually tagged with a unique molecular identifier. TCRdb processed the 5' RACE reads anew with MiXCR; each CDR3 protein has one entry. The sample contains roughly 15,000 distinct CDR3 sequences, under 7.5% of which appear only once. General study findings and limits: Ubiquitous and regional expanded TCR counts mirrored ubiquitous and regional nonsynonymous mutation counts, respectively. How many expanded intratumoral alpha and beta TCRs were present tracked the tumor mutation count, which was a count of nonsynonymous mutations.

Noted time point: sample taken at primary tumor resection. The donor group consisted of some 70 patients who had untreated, early-stage non-small cell lung cancer. V was clipped by 0 bases and J by 10 bases; unmatched bases: 10. This CDR3 comprises 17 residues. Looked up from germline, CDR1 is SGHRS and CDR2 is YFSETQ. The sample holds many counts of this clonotype. Its matching antigen is unknown. The TCR originated in a male donor with early-stage non-small cell lung cancer. Specimen: lung tumor tissue, collected at surgery. The rearrangement links TRBV5-1 to TRBJ2-2; TRBD2 matches at 12 bases. Here the CDR3 reads CASSLEALAGGTKELFF. In nucleotides, the CDR3 is TGCGCCAGCAGCTTGGAGGCGCTAGCGGGAGGGACCAAGGAGCTGTTTTTT.